These 13 T cell receptor beta chains came from one sample sequenced in a study of shared clonotypes between healthy human individuals. Measured with immunoSEQ multiplex PCR; TCRdb has only the in-frame clones, and not every one. Among over a million clones, about 75% were seen once, and the ten largest hold around 1.4%. The sample was memory CD4+ T cells sorted from blood. Subset described: CD45RA-negative fraction. These receptors were obtained from a man between 18 and 35 years old in good health.

The chain uses TRBV11-2 and TRBJ1-2; TRBD1 matches at 12 bases. With V trimmed by 1 base and J by 3 bases, 3 bases remained unmatched. This CDR3 spans 16 amino acids. Per the germline V gene, CDR1 is SGHAT and CDR2 is FQNNGV. CDR3 DNA sequence: TGTGCCAGCAGCTTAGCGGGGACAGGGGGCTACTATGGCTACACCTTC. Encoded protein: CASSLAGTGGYYGYTF.

V is TRBV18 and J is TRBJ2-2; the D is unclear. The CDR3 totals 15 residues. Germline CDR1 KGHSH, CDR2 LQKENI. Trimming left V 4 bases short and J 3 bases short, with 12 bases between. CDR3 sequence reads: CASSHKEGYTGELFF. CDR3 sequence (DNA): TGTGCCAGCTCACATAAGGAAGGTTACACCGGGGAGCTGTTTTTT.

The rearrangement links TRBV4-3 to TRBJ2-6; TRBD2 matches at 11 bases. With V trimmed by 0 bases and J by 3 bases, 7 bases remained unmatched. The CDR3 totals 19 residues. Looked up from germline, CDR1 is LGHNA and CDR2 is YSLEER. In DNA, the CDR3 is TGCGCCAGCAGCCAAGAGCAACTAGCGGGAGCTAGTGGGGCCAACGTCCTGACTTTC. Translated, it gives CASSQEQLAGASGANVLTF.

This rearrangement joins TRBV19 to TRBJ1-5; 9 nucleotides match TRBD1. This CDR3 has 13 residues. Germline values: CDR1 LNHDA, CDR2 SQIVND (reference sequence). After removal of 2 bases from V and 12 bases from J, the junction contained 5 bases not matched to a gene. The CDR3 region is CASSINGDRDQHF. DNA for the CDR3: TGTGCCAGTAGTATAAATGGGGACAGGGACCAGCATTTT.

A word on this clone: One end of the junction does not line up with germline, which may come from a read error. The chain couples TRBV7-9 to TRBJ2-7, with D perhaps matching TRBD1 or TRBD2 (7 bases each). The CDR3 is 18 residues long. Germline V gene data show CDR1 as SEHNR and CDR2 as FQNEAQ (reference sequence). The chain's CDR3 is CASSLSSTGRGVSFEQYF. DNA for the CDR3: TGTGCCAGCAGCTTATCTTCGACAGGGAGGGGTGTATCCTTCGAGCAGTACTTC.

The rearrangement uses TRBV11-2 and TRBJ2-3; 7 nucleotides agree with TRBD2. Germline V lookup: CDR1 SGHAT, CDR2 FQNNGV. This CDR3 contains 16 residues. V lost 1 base to trimming and J lost 2 bases; unmatched junction nucleotides: 6. The CDR3 nucleotides are TGTGCCAGCAGCTTAGTCCCAGCGGGGAACACAGATACGCAGTATTTT. This gives the protein CASSLVPAGNTDTQYF.

In this sample, this clone turned up once. The chain carries TRBV2 and TRBJ2-1; D is ambiguous. The CDR3 has 12 residues. Germline V lookup: CDR1 SNHLY, CDR2 FYNNEI. V was shortened by 1 base and J by 9 bases, with 7 bases between the two germline ends. The CDR3, as DNA: TGTGCCAGCAGTGAAGGGGTGGGTGAGCAGTTCTTC. Protein: CASSEGVGEQFF.

The chain links TRBV28 to TRBJ1-2; the D is unclear. In germline, CDR1 is MDHEN, CDR2 SYDVKM. With 3 bases removed from V and 5 bases from J, the gap between germline ends came to 10 bases. The CDR3 covers 13 residues. The CDR3 protein is CASSFPQLYGYTF. DNA of the CDR3: TGTGCCAGCAGTTTCCCACAGCTTTATGGCTACACCTTC.

About this clone: A read error may explain this, as a much larger clone is one base away. This rearrangement joins TRBV7-9 to TRBJ1-2; D perhaps matches TRBD1 (6 bases). Germline CDR1 reads SEHNR; CDR2 reads FQNEAQ (reference sequence). There are 13 residues in the CDR3. Trimming took 4 bases from V and 3 from J, leaving 9 bases between them. The CDR3: CASSSQGDYGYTF. CDR3 nucleotides: TGTGCCAGCAGCTCACAGGGTGACTATGGCTACACCTTC.

In regard to this clone: Other nucleotide sequences in the sample specify the same CDR3. The chain links TRBV10-3 to TRBJ1-2; 8 bases are a match to TRBD1. V lost 4 bases, J lost 5 bases, and 3 bases stayed unmatched. There are 13 residues in the CDR3. The germline V gene has CDR1 ENHRY and CDR2 SYGVKD. The CDR3 coding sequence is TGTGCCATCAGTGGCGACAGGGGTTATGGCTACACCTTC. Its protein product is CAISGDRGYGYTF.

The chain links TRBV10-3 to TRBJ1-4; D is uncertain. Germline V lookup: CDR1 ENHRY, CDR2 SYGVKD. This CDR3 has 15 amino acids. V lost 2 bases, J lost 1 base, and 8 bases lay in between. DNA for the CDR3: TGTGCCATCAGTGAGGGTATGGGAACTAATGAAAAACTGTTTTTT. It encodes CAISEGMGTNEKLFF.

This rearrangement joins TRBV10-3 to TRBJ2-2; TRBD1 or TRBD2 may be the D gene (6 bases each). V dropped 10 bases and J dropped 4 bases, with 13 bases sitting between them. This CDR3 spans 13 amino acids. Germline lookup yields CDR1 ENHRY and CDR2 SYGVKD. CDR3 residues: CATDGGGTGELFF. Written as DNA, the CDR3 is TGTGCCACGGACGGGGGCGGCACCGGGGAGCTGTTTTTT.

This chain uses TRBV6-5 with TRBJ2-7; a weak D match, TRBD1 (8 bases). Trimming stripped 2 bases from V and 1 base from J, with 15 bases between. Germline CDR1 and CDR2: MNHEY and SVGAGI. The CDR3 is made up of 16 amino acids. In DNA form, the CDR3 reads TGTGCCAGCAGTTACCCCAAACAGGGGGGGTCCTACGAGCAGTACTTC. This codes for CASSYPKQGGSYEQYF.